This TCR beta chain was recovered during a study of T-cell memory formation after mild COVID-19. Study findings and constraints: Most CD4+ clones that shrank were in CM and EM, while CD8+ ones turned up in EMRA. Later expanders leaned CD4+, whereas day 15 to 85 contracting clones were balanced CD4/CD8.

CDR1 and CDR2 from the germline V gene are SGHAT and FQNNGV. With 3 bases removed from V and 4 bases from J, the gap between germline ends came to 13 bases. The CDR3 consists of 14 residues. One entry per CDR3 protein, called by TCRdb with MiXCR from the 5' RACE reads. The sample has some 290,000 distinct CDR3 sequences, 15% to 20% seen once. As regards this clonotype: Its target is not known.

The sequenced material came from PBMCs or a T cell subset sorted from them (not recorded which). The source of this sequence is a young man who had mild COVID-19 (a few samples of this study predate the infection). Cell type and time point are not known. V is TRBV11-2 and J is TRBJ2-7; D is uncertain. CDR3 in DNA: TGTGCCAGCAGCTTTTCCGTGGGTCTATACGAGCAGTACTTC. This sequence encodes CASSFSVGLYEQYF.